This TCR beta chain was found in a study of T cells in Graves' hyperthyroidism and ophthalmopathy. Overall study findings and caveats: A model of 13 V-J features distinguished ophthalmopathy from stable hyperthyroidism.

This clonotype was counted at least ten times. Its antigen is as yet unknown. Looked up from germline, CDR1 is KGHDR and CDR2 is SFDVKD. The V gene end was trimmed by 3 bases and the J gene end by 5 bases; junction bases not matched to a gene: 4. This CDR3 has 15 residues. Authors of the study amplified TCR beta CDR3 regions from RNA transcripts. TCR CDR3 regions were first amplified by RT-PCR with HTBI primers. In TCRdb, the multiplex PCR reads were re-called with MiXCR into one record per CDR3 protein. Of some 370,000 distinct CDR3 sequences listed, over 13% were seen once; the top ten hold around 30%.

The rearrangement joins TRBV24-1 to TRBJ2-5, with 11 positions matching TRBD1. The sample consisted of blood. The receptor's source is a man in his forties or fifties with Graves' ophthalmopathy. CDR3 in DNA: TGTGCCACCAGTGATCCGGACAGGGGGCCGGAGACCCAGTACTTC. This gives the protein CATSDPDRGPETQYF.